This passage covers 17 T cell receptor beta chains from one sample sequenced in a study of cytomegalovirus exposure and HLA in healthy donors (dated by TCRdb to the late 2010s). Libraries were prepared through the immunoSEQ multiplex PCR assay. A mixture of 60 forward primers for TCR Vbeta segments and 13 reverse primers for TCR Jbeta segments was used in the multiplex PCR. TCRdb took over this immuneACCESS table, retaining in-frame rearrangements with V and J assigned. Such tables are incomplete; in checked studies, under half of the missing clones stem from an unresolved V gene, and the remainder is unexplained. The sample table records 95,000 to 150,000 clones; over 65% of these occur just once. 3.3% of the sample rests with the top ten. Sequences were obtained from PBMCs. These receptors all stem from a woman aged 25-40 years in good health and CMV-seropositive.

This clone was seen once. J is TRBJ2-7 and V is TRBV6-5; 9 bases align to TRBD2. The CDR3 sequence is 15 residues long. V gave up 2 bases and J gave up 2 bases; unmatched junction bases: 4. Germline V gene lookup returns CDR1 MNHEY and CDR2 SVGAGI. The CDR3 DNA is TGTGCCAGCAGTTACAAAGCGGGGGGACCCTACGAGCAGTACTTC. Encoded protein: CASSYKAGGPYEQYF.

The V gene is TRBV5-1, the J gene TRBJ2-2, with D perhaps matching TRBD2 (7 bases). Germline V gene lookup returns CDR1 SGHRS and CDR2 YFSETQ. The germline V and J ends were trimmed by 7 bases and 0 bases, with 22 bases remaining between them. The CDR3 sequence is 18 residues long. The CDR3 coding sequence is TGCGCCAGCGGCCTCTCTAGGGGAGGGACACCGAACACCGGGGAGCTGTTTTTT. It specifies CASGLSRGGTPNTGELFF.

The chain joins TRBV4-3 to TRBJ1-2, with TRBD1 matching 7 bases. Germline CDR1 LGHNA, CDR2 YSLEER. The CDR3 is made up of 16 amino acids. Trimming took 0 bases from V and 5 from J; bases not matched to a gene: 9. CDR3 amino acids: CASSQDRSGGNYGYTF. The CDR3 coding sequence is TGCGCCAGCAGCCAAGATAGGTCAGGGGGTAATTATGGCTACACCTTC.

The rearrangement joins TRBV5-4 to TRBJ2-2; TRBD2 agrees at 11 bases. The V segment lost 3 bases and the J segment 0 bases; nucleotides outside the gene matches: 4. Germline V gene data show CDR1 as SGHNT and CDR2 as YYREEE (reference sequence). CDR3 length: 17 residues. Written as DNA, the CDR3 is TGTGCCAGCAGCTCGGATAGCGGGGGGGCGAACACCGGGGAGCTGTTTTTT. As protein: CASSSDSGGANTGELFF.

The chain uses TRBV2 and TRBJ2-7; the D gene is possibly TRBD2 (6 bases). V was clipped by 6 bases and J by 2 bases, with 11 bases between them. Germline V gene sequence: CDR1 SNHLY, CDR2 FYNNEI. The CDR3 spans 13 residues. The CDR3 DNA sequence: TGTGCCAGCAGGAGGGGACTTGCCTACGAGCAGTACTTC. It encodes CASRRGLAYEQYF.

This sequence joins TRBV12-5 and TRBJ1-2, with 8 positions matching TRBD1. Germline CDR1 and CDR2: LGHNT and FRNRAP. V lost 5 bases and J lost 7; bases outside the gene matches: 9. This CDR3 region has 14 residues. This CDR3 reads CASGGQGVKGGYTF. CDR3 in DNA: TGTGCTAGTGGTGGACAGGGAGTAAAAGGTGGCTACACCTTC.

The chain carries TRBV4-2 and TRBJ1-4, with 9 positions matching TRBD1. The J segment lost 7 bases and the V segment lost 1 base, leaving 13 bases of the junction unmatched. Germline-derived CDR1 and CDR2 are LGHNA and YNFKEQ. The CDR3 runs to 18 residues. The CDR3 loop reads CASSQVRGTGSGSEKLFF. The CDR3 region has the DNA TGTGCCAGCAGCCAAGTTAGAGGGACAGGGTCGGGTAGTGAAAAACTGTTTTTT.

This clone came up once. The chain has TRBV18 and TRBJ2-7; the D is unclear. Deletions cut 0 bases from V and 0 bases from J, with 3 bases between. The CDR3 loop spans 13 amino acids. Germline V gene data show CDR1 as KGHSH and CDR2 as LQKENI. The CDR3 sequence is CASSPPGSYEQYF. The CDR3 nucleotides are TGTGCCAGCTCACCACCCGGCTCCTACGAGCAGTACTTC. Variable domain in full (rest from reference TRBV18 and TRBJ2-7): NAGVMQNPRHLVRRRGQEARLRCSPMKGHSHVYWYRQLPEEGLKFMVYLQKENIIDESGMPKERFSAEFPKEGPSILRIQQVVRGDSAAYFCASSPPGSYEQYFGPGTRLTVT.

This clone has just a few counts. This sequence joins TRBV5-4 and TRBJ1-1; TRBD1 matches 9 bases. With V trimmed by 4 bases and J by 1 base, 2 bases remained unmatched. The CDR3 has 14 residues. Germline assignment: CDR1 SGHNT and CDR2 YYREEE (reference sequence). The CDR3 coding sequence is TGTGCCAGCAGCCCGGGACAGGGGAACACTGAAGCTTTCTTT. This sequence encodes CASSPGQGNTEAFF. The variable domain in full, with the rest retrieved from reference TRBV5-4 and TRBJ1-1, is ETGVTQSPTHLIKTRGQQVTLRCSSQSGHNTVSWYQQALGQGPQFIFQYYREEENGRGNFPPRFSGLQFPNYSSELNVNALELDDSALYLCASSPGQGNTEAFFGQGTRLTVV.

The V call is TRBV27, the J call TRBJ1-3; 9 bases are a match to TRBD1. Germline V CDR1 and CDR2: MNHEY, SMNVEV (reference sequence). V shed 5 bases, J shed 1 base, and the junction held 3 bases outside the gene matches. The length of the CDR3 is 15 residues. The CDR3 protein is CASSIDRGSGNTIYF. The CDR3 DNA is TGTGCCAGCAGTATCGACAGGGGGTCTGGAAACACCATATATTTT.

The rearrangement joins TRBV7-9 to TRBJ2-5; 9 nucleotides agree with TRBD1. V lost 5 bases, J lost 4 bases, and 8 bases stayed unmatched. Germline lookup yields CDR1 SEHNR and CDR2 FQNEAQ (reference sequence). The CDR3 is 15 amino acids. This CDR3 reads CASSQGTGWGETQYF. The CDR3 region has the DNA TGTGCCAGCAGCCAAGGGACAGGGTGGGGAGAGACCCAGTACTTC.

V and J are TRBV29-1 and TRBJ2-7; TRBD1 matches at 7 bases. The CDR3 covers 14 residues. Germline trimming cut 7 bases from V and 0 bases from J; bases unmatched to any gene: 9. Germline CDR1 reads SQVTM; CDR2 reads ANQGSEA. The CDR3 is CSARTGESSYEQYF. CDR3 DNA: TGCAGCGCTAGAACAGGGGAAAGCTCCTACGAGCAGTACTTC.

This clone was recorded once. The CDR3 nucleotides are TGCAGCGTCGAACAGGGGGCAAGCACAGATACGCAGTATTTT. This gives the protein CSVEQGASTDTQYF. The chain is built from TRBV29-1 and TRBJ2-3, with 9 bases identical to TRBD1. This CDR3 comprises 14 residues. V trimming: 6 bases; J trimming: 0 bases; junction bases outside the gene matches: 4. The V gene's germline CDR1 is SQVTM and CDR2 ANQGSEA.

In DNA, the CDR3 is TGTGCCAGCAGCCCCCGGGAAGCGGGGGGGGGACCGAAGACCCAGTACTTC. It codes for CASSPREAGGGPKTQYF. This chain joins TRBV14 and TRBJ2-5; 10 bases map to TRBD2. CDR1 SGHDN and CDR2 FVKESK come from the germline V gene. The V and J ends lost 4 bases and 6 bases, in that order; junction bases with no gene match: 14. The CDR3 length is 17 residues.

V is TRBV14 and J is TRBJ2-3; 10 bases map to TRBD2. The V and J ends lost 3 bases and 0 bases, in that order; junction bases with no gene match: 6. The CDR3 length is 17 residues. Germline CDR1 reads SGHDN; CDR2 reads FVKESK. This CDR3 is CASSQYSGGPSTDTQYF. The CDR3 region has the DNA TGTGCCAGCAGCCAGTATAGCGGGGGGCCTAGCACAGATACGCAGTATTTT.

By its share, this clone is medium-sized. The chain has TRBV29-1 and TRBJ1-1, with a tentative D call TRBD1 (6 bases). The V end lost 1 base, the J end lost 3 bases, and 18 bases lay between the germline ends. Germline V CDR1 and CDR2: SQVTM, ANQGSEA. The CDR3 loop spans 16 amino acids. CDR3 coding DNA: TGCAGCGTTGAAGGCCTACAGGGTGAACAGGACACTGAAGCTTTCTTT. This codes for CSVEGLQGEQDTEAFF.

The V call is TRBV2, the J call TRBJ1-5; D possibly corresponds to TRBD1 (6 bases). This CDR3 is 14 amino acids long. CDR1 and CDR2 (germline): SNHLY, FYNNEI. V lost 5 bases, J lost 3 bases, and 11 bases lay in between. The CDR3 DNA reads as TGTGCCAGCAGTAAATGGACAGACAATCAGCCCCAGCATTTT. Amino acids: CASSKWTDNQPQHF.